This T cell receptor beta chain was sequenced during a study of blood T cell repertoires in COVID-19. Study at large: The study drew acute and convalescent COVID-19 samples from the United States, Italy and Spain.

This table comes from immunoSEQ multiplex PCR, and its TCRdb copy is limited to in-frame clones, with some not included. The repertoire consists of roughly 76,000 clones, with around 86% occurring once and the leading ten covering about 11%. Germline V gene lookup returns CDR1 SGHRS and CDR2 YFSETQ. CDR3 length: 14 amino acids. Trimming cost V 0 bases and J 6 bases; bases outside gene matches: 3. The chain carries TRBV5-1 and TRBJ2-3; TRBD1 aligns across 8 bases. The source material was peripheral blood. This TCR was recovered from a woman between 18 and 29 years old with acute or convalescent COVID-19. In DNA, the CDR3 is TGCGCCAGCAGCTTGGCCAGGGGGCTTGATACGCAGTATTTT. Translated, it gives CASSLARGLDTQYF.